The T cell receptor (beta chain) under discussion was sequenced for a study of spatial heterogeneity in lung cancer. Study background: Untreated early-stage non-small cell lung cancer patients, about 70 in total, were the donors. Study observations and caveats: Ubiquitous expanded tumor TCRs surfaced in blood more at resection than they did at follow-up.

V lost 3 bases to trimming and J lost 4 bases, with 13 bases between them. The V gene's germline CDR1 is SGHRS and CDR2 YFSETQ. This CDR3 spans 14 amino acids. Noted time point: blood at routine non-recurrence follow-up after resection. Whole RNA, which was extracted from tumor, nontumor lung tissue or frozen PBMC, was sequenced without any cell sorting. On this clonotype itself: Its antigen remains unidentified.

Each CDR3 protein gets one entry after TCRdb re-called the 5' RACE reads with MiXCR. This sample yields 95,000 to 130,000 distinct CDR3 sequences, of which 12% are seen a single time; roughly 17% belongs to the top ten. The material was PBMCs, obtained at follow-up. The gene calls are TRBV5-1 and TRBJ1-2, with no clear D. This receptor was taken from a male donor with early-stage non-small cell lung cancer. The CDR3 DNA is TGCGCCAGCAGCTCCGAATTCCCTCGCTATGGCTACACCTTC. It codes for CASSSEFPRYGYTF.